These T cell receptor beta chains were read from a single sample in a study of TIL therapy for anti-PD-1-resistant metastatic lung cancer. Using immunoSEQ multiplex PCR, the repertoire was profiled, and TCRdb retains in-frame clones only, with some absent. The sample lists tens of thousands of clones, just under 75% occurring once. The sample was tumor tissue, taken at baseline. All receptors come from a person aged 25 to 79 with non-small cell lung cancer. CDR3s include the opening cysteine and the closing phenylalanine or tryptophan.

len: 15
j_gene: TRBJ1-5
v_gene: TRBV5-1
CDR3aa: CASSLRGMGNQPQHF

len: 14
j_gene: TRBJ1-1
v_gene: TRBV7-2
CDR3aa: CASSLGGPNTEAFF

len: 15
j_gene: TRBJ2-1
v_gene: TRBV28
CDR3aa: CASSSSGGAYNEQFF

len: 22
j_gene: TRBJ2-5
v_gene: TRBV10-3
CDR3aa: CAISEIKTREMPLDRGRETQYF

len: 15
j_gene: TRBJ2-2
v_gene: TRBV5-1
CDR3aa: CASSLGQGNTGELFF

len: 13
j_gene: TRBJ1-2
v_gene: TRBV7-9
CDR3aa: CASSLAGVYGYTF

len: 14
j_gene: TRBJ2-5
v_gene: TRBV27
CDR3aa: CASSLGTPRETQYF

len: 14
j_gene: TRBJ1-6
v_gene: TRBV5-8
CDR3aa: CASSLYTGFSPLHF

len: 14
j_gene: TRBJ1-2
v_gene: TRBV7-9
CDR3aa: CASSLEGDRHGYTF

len: 15
j_gene: TRBJ2-2
v_gene: TRBV7-2
CDR3aa: CASSPSPSNTGELFF

len: 19
j_gene: TRBJ2-7
v_gene: TRBV21-1
CDR3aa: CASSKVDSGGDNLSYEQYF

len: 18
j_gene: TRBJ2-5
v_gene: TRBV18
CDR3aa: CASSPPLLAGQLLETQYF

len: 13
j_gene: TRBJ1-1
v_gene: TRBV5-4
CDR3aa: CASSLMANTEAFF

len: 16
j_gene: TRBJ2-1
v_gene: TRBV2
CDR3aa: CASSKDLAGANNEQFF

len: 12
j_gene: TRBJ2-5
v_gene: TRBV6-5
CDR3aa: CASGTEQETQYF

len: 14
j_gene: TRBJ1-1
v_gene: TRBV5-6
CDR3aa: CASSLVWANTEAFF